These 6 T cell receptor beta chains were all obtained from the same sample, sequenced in a study of vaccination and CD4 T cells after COVID-19 (dated by TCRdb to between 2021 and 2024). The library was produced with PCR. The listed sequencing device is Illumina iSeq 100. At the Johns Hopkins FTIC core, DNA from the cultured CD4+ T cells underwent TCR sequencing with the Oncomine TCR Beta short-read assay. The QIAamp micro DNA kit was used to extract genomic DNA from the cultured CD4+ T cells. Using fastp trimming at Q25 and MiXCR clonotype assembly, TCRdb reanalyzed the public sequencing data and kept in-frame beta chains. Every entry covers one CDR3 protein and lists the most common genes and DNA from its rows. The sample records about 9,600 distinct CDR3 sequences, approximately 35% of which are singletons. Approximately 20% of the sample is held by the ten biggest clonotypes. The meaning of the sample's treatment or condition label: approximately 10-day PBMC culture with coronavirus spike peptide pools or control peptides (ViraFEST assay). CD4+ T cells from unexposed donors were collected before the COVID-19 pandemic (2011-2018).

Their target antigens are unknown. The specimen was CD4+ T cells from blood, cultured in vitro. The receptors here all came from a human donor in good health.

This clonotype was recorded a few times. V gene TRBV20-1 combines with J gene TRBJ2-7, with 8 bases aligning to TRBD2. CDR1 DFQATT and CDR2 SNEGSKA come from the germline V gene (reference sequence). This CDR3 is 14 amino acids long. With 3 bases clipped from V and 2 bases from J, the junction kept 6 bases outside the gene matches. Here the CDR3 DNA reads TGCAGTGCTAGTCAGGTAGCGGGGACCTACGAGCAGTACTTC. Translating it yields CSASQVAGTYEQYF.

This clonotype appeared a few times. This sequence joins TRBV6-2 or TRBV6-3 and TRBJ2-3; the D gene could be TRBD1 or TRBD2 (6 bases each). V lost 5 bases, J lost 4 bases, and 16 bases lay in between. This CDR3 is built from 15 residues. From germline, CDR1 is MNHEY and CDR2 SVGEGT. The CDR3 DNA is TGTGCCAGCAGTCATCATGGGGGGCGCCCAGATACGCAGTATTTT. Protein sequence: CASSHHGGRPDTQYF.

The genes are TRBV5-4 and TRBJ1-1, with no clear D. Trimming removed 5 bases from V and 5 bases from J, with 13 bases in between. Germline CDR1 SGHNT, CDR2 YYREEE (reference sequence). The CDR3 length is 13 residues. CDR3 sequence (DNA): TGTGCCAGCAGTACTTATTCAGGTACTGAAGCTTTCTTT. Amino acid sequence: CASSTYSGTEAFF.

Only a few counts were recorded for this clonotype. The chain links TRBV29-1 to TRBJ1-1; a possible D gene is TRBD1 (5 bases). V was cut by 7 bases and J by 6 bases, with 18 bases left in between. The CDR3 covers 13 residues. Looked up from germline, CDR1 is SQVTM and CDR2 is ANQGSEA. The CDR3 DNA reads TGCAGCGCCGCAGGAGGGGTAGGGGCTGAAGCTTTCTTT. It translates to CSAAGGVGAEAFF. Based on the CDR3 plus reference TRBV29-1 and TRBJ1-1, the full variable domain is SAVISQKPSRDICQRGTSLTIQCQVDSQVTMMFWYRQQPGQSLTLIATANQGSEATYESGFVIDKFPISRPNLTFSTLTVSNMSPEDSSIYLCSAAGGVGAEAFFGQGTRLTVV.

The V gene is TRBV20-1, the J gene TRBJ1-1; D is undetermined. The ends were cut back, 1 base at V and 3 bases at J, with 12 bases in the middle. This CDR3 region has 14 residues. CDR1 and CDR2 (germline): DFQATT, SNEGSKA (reference sequence). Here the CDR3 DNA reads TGCAGTGCTAGAGCCCTTGGAGGGTACACTGAAGCTTTCTTT. Its protein product is CSARALGGYTEAFF.

This clonotype was seen more than once but under ten times. The chain combines TRBV27 with TRBJ1-2; no definite D call. Between the trimmed V and J ends, which lost 6 bases and 4 bases, there was a span of 15 bases. The germline V gene has CDR1 MNHEY and CDR2 SMNVEV (reference sequence). The CDR3 spans 14 residues. The CDR3 nucleotides read TGTGCCAGCAGCCCCGACCGGGTCCTCTATGGCTACACCTTC. It translates to CASSPDRVLYGYTF.